These 11 T cell receptor beta chains originate from one sample sequenced in a study of T cell repertoires in cytomegalovirus infection. TCRdb re-called the reads through MiXCR, storing one row per CDR3 protein. Found here are 550,000 to 700,000 distinct CDR3 sequences, approximately 40% of them singletons; the top ten hold 40% to 60%. These receptors are not linked to any known antigen. This specimen consisted of cultured PBMCs, obtained from culture after CMV antigen stimulation. These receptors came from a human donor in good health (CMV status not recorded). Some clones in this sample may be carry-over from other donors' samples.

V usage is TRBV12-3 or TRBV12-4 and J usage is TRBJ1-5, with unresolved D. The CDR3 loop spans 12 amino acids. V gave up 5 bases and J gave up 3 bases, with 5 bases separating them. This chain's CDR3 is CASSKPNQPQHF. Here the CDR3 DNA reads TGTGCCAGCAGTAAACCCAATCAGCCCCAGCATTTT.

This chain connects TRBV5-4 to TRBJ2-5; 8 bases align to TRBD1. Germline CDR1 SGHNT, CDR2 YYREEE (reference sequence). Trimming at V came to 4 bases and at J to 5 bases, leaving 13 bases not matched to a gene. The CDR3 contains 16 residues. The CDR3 loop is CASSPRDKQGVETQYF. The CDR3 nucleotides are TGTGCCAGCAGCCCAAGAGACAAACAGGGGGTGGAGACCCAGTACTTC. The full variable domain, in which reference TRBV5-4 and TRBJ2-5 provide the parts outside the CDR3, is ETGVTQSPTHLIKTRGQQVTLRCSSQSGHNTVSWYQQALGQGPQFIFQYYREEENGRGNFPPRFSGLQFPNYSSELNVNALELDDSALYLCASSPRDKQGVETQYFGPGTRLLVL.

This clonotype was found many times. The chain joins TRBV7-2 to TRBJ2-7; the match to TRBD2 covers 9 bases. This CDR3 has 16 residues. Germline V gives CDR1 SGHTA, CDR2 FQGNSA. With V trimmed by 5 bases and J by 5 bases, 13 bases remained unmatched. The CDR3 DNA sequence: TGTGCCAGCAGCCTTTTAGCGGGGGCCGCAGGGGACGAGCAGTACTTC. Translated: CASSLLAGAAGDEQYF.

The chain uses TRBV20-1 and TRBJ1-3, with no clear D. The germline CDR1 and CDR2 sequences are DFQATT and SNEGSKA (reference sequence). V lost 6 bases and J 1 base, leaving 10 bases between the germline ends. The CDR3 is made up of 13 amino acids. The CDR3 sequence: CSAPLLSGNTIYF. The CDR3 DNA reads as TGCAGTGCCCCCCTATTGTCTGGAAACACCATATATTTT.

This chain uses TRBV7-2 with TRBJ2-2; the match to TRBD1 covers 8 bases. The V segment lost 5 bases and the J segment 5 bases; nucleotides outside the gene matches: 7. CDR1 is SGHTA and CDR2 is FQGNSA in the germline V gene. The CDR3 consists of 15 residues. CDR3 loop: CASSPQGAGTGELFF. The CDR3 nucleotides read TGTGCCAGCAGCCCCCAGGGGGCGGGGACCGGGGAGCTGTTTTTT.

Note on this clonotype: An end of the junction differs from the germline gene, which may be a read error. The rearrangement joins TRBV7-8 to TRBJ2-7, with D tentatively TRBD1 or TRBD2 (6 bases each). The CDR3 runs to 15 residues. The germline V gene encodes CDR1 SGHVS and CDR2 FQNEAQ. As DNA, the CDR3 is TGTGCCAACAGCCCAGAAGGGGGGTCGTCCTACGAGCAGTACTTC. This codes for CANSPEGGSSYEQYF.

This clonotype was counted a few times. The chain carries TRBV4-2 and TRBJ1-3; tentatively, D is TRBD1 (6 bases). Trimming removed 0 bases at V and 9 bases at J, with 12 bases between. CDR1 LGHNA and CDR2 YNFKEQ come from the germline V gene. The CDR3 loop spans 14 amino acids. Written as DNA, the CDR3 is TGTGCCAGCAGCCAAGAAAGTACAGGGCGCACCATATATTTT. This sequence encodes CASSQESTGRTIYF.

This clonotype has only a few counts. The chain recombines TRBV7-2 with TRBJ1-6, with D unclear. V was trimmed by 3 bases and J by 8 bases, leaving 8 bases between them. CDR3 size: 13 residues. Germline V gene sequence: CDR1 SGHTA, CDR2 FQGNSA. The CDR3, as DNA: TGTGCCAGCAGCTTCCTGGTGGATTCACCCCTCCACTTT. Translated, it gives CASSFLVDSPLHF.

This clonotype was seen at least ten times. Sequence at one end of the junction differs from germline and may be a read error. The chain links TRBV7-2 to TRBJ2-1; no clear D gene. CDR3 size: 13 residues. The germline gives CDR1 SGHTA, CDR2 FQGNSA. CDR3 region: CASSPTSHNEQFF. DNA of the CDR3: TGTGCCAGCAGCCCTACCTCCCACAATGAGCAGTTCTTC.

This clonotype was observed a handful of times. This CDR3 reads CASSPSGRVNEQFF. CDR3 DNA sequence: TGTGCCAGCAGCCCTAGCGGGAGAGTCAATGAGCAGTTCTTC. The chain employs TRBV7-6 and TRBJ2-1, with TRBD2 identical over 10 bases. Looked up from germline, CDR1 is SGHVS and CDR2 is FNYEAQ. The CDR3 is 14 residues long. V dropped 5 bases and J dropped 6; count of bases not matched to a gene: 4. Supplemented by reference TRBV7-6 and TRBJ2-1, the full variable domain reads GAGVSQSPRYKVTKRGQDVALRCDPISGHVSLYWYRQALGQGPEFLTYFNYEAQQDKSGLPNDRFSAERPEGSISTLTIQRTEQRDSAMYRCASSPSGRVNEQFFGPGTRLTVL.

This clonotype occurred a few times. The chain combines TRBV7-2 with TRBJ2-1, with TRBD2 identical over 8 bases. CDR1 SGHTA and CDR2 FQGNSA come from the germline V gene. Germline trimming cut 4 bases from V and 6 bases from J; bases unmatched to any gene: 5. CDR3 length equals 14 residues. The CDR3 DNA is TGTGCCAGCAGCTATCAGCGGGAGTTCAATGAGCAGTTCTTC. This encodes CASSYQREFNEQFF.